The sequence of this T cell receptor (beta chain) was determined in a study of blood T cell repertoires in COVID-19. Study-level information: Samples came from the United States, Italy and Spain, spanning acute and convalescent COVID-19.

This CDR3 has 14 amino acids. The junction had 5 bases not matched to a gene; V was cut back by 6 bases and J by 2 bases. Germline V gene sequence: CDR1 LNHDA, CDR2 SQIVND (reference sequence). In terms of age and location, participants ranged from roughly 18 to 90 years and lived in about 25 US areas. Participant reports of clinical history set cohort assignment. Original data processing: Amplification of reference gene primers provided the estimated nucleated cell counts. Sequencing used immunoSEQ multiplex PCR; TCRdb keeps in-frame clones, though not all of them. From that table come the V and J calls and clone size; the DNA was used to work out D and trimming. Of approximately 330,000 clones detected, just over 85% appear once; the ten largest clones hold roughly 4.2%.

The TCR was taken from a woman between 35 and 50 years old with acute COVID-19. The sample was PBMCs or T cells enriched from blood (not recorded which). The J gene is TRBJ2-7, the V gene TRBV19, with 9 bases that match TRBD2. The CDR3 reads CASRAGGVTYEQYF. Written as DNA, the CDR3 is TGTGCCAGTAGAGCGGGAGGTGTCACCTACGAGCAGTACTTC.